This T cell receptor beta chain was documented in a study of cytomegalovirus exposure and HLA in healthy donors. The study, taken as a whole, reports: Reports indicate that TCR beta sequences accurately predicted the HLA-A and HLA-B alleles of most subjects. For most TCR sequences rarity was the rule, although some public TCRs occurred in many donors. Cytomegalovirus-associated status was assigned to some 160 TCR beta chains.

The table lists this clone with a count of one. As yet, its antigen is unknown. All the people who gave samples were healthy bone marrow donors. Primers for the PCR totalled 60 Vbeta and 13 Jbeta. Data came from immunoSEQ multiplex PCR; TCRdb stores just in-frame clones and leaves some out. The sample has some 130,000 clones; about 85% are singletons. Germline V gene lookup returns CDR1 MDHEN and CDR2 SYDVKM. This CDR3 has 13 amino acids. The ends were cut back, 6 bases at V and 6 bases at J, with 12 bases in the middle. The origin of this receptor is a woman in her twenties or thirties in good health and CMV-seropositive. The chain recombines TRBV28 with TRBJ1-5; D is undetermined. What was sequenced was PBMCs. CDR3 protein: CASSLRGGQPQHF. The CDR3 DNA is TGTGCCAGCAGCCTCCGTGGAGGTCAGCCCCAGCATTTT.